The 2 T cell receptor beta chains in this list originate from one sample, sequenced in a study of cytomegalovirus exposure and HLA in healthy donors. The PCR contained 60 Vbeta and 13 Jbeta primers. Generated by immunoSEQ multiplex PCR, the TCRdb table keeps only in-frame clones and is missing some. The ten most abundant clones cover 1.7% of a sample with some 64,000 clones. The sequenced sample consisted of PBMCs. The receptors were gathered from a woman aged 25-40 years in good health and CMV-seronegative.

The DNA for the CDR3 is TGTGCCAGCAGACAACAGGGGCCCCCCTACGAGCAGTACTTC. Translating gives CASRQQGPPYEQYF. V and J are TRBV27 and TRBJ2-7, with 7 bases lining up with TRBD1. CDR3 length equals 14 residues. The germline gives CDR1 MNHEY, CDR2 SMNVEV (reference sequence). Trimming at V came to 6 bases and at J to 2 bases, leaving 7 bases not matched to a gene.

The chain uses TRBV28 and TRBJ1-2, with 8 bases aligning to TRBD1. This CDR3 has 17 residues. Trimming cost V 5 bases and J 0 bases; bases outside gene matches: 11. Germline V gene sequence: CDR1 MDHEN, CDR2 SYDVKM. This CDR3 is CASSPASRGQANYGYTF. The DNA of the CDR3 is TGTGCCAGCAGTCCCGCGAGCAGGGGGCAAGCTAACTATGGCTACACCTTC.